These T cell receptor beta chains were read from a single sample in a study of T cell responses to AZD1222 COVID-19 vaccine. Profiled with immunoSEQ multiplex PCR; TCRdb holds only in-frame clones, not every one. In the table there are fewer than 180,000 clones, 92% of which are singletons. Sequenced material: peripheral blood, taken 28 days after the second AZD1222 dose. These receptors were taken from an adult who received the AZD1222 COVID-19 vaccine. The CDR3 runs from the conserved cysteine through the conserved F or W. The D gene is left open where the match is weak. The size entry is marked missing in some rows and otherwise reads once, few, many or a size class.

>-|-|TRBJ1-5|TRBV25-1
TGTGCCAGCAGTCCCGACAGCAATCAGCCCCAGCATTTT
CASSPDSNQPQHF
>-|-|TRBJ1-2|TRBV27
TGTGCCAGCAGTTTATCTGGAGGGTCCTATGGCTACACCTTC
CASSLSGGSYGYTF
>-|TRBD2|TRBJ2-7|TRBV19
TGTGCCAGTAGCCTAGCGGGGGGAATCGAGCAGTACTTC
CASSLAGGIEQYF
>few|-|TRBJ2-7|TRBV4-3
TGCGCCAGCAGCCCCGCTTTTTCCCAACAGGGAAGCGAGCAGTACTTC
CASSPAFSQQGSEQYF
>few|-|TRBJ1-2|TRBV2
TGTGCCAGCAGTGACTCGACAGGAGCGGCCTATGGCTACACCTTC
CASSDSTGAAYGYTF
>-|-|TRBJ2-7|TRBV7-3
TGTGCCAGCAGCTTAGCGGCGCCCTACGAGCAGTACTTC
CASSLAAPYEQYF
>-|-|TRBJ1-3|TRBV24-1
TGTGCCACCAGTGATTTCGGGGGGCATTCTGGAAACACCATATATTTT
CATSDFGGHSGNTIYF
>-|-|TRBJ2-7|TRBV29-1
TGCAGCGTTGGACAGGACCCCTACGAGGAGCAGTACTTC
CSVGQDPYEEQYF
>-|-|TRBJ1-2|TRBV27
TGTGCCAGCAGATTAGGAGGCAGTAACTATGGCTACACCTTC
CASRLGGSNYGYTF
>-|-|TRBJ1-1|TRBV5-5
TGTGCCAGCAGCTTGTTTGGCAGCACTGAAGCTTTCTTT
CASSLFGSTEAFF
>once|-|TRBJ2-7|TRBV27
TGTGCCAGCAGTCTACACGACCCGGGCGAGCAGTACTTC
CASSLHDPGEQYF
>-|TRBD1|TRBJ1-2|TRBV10-3
TGTGCCAGCCGACAGGGTCGGGTGGGCTACACCTTC
CASRQGRVGYTF
>-|TRBD1|TRBJ2-5|TRBV27
TGTGCCAGCAGTGGGTTCCCGAGGACAGGGATGTACCAAGAGACCCAGTACTTC
CASSGFPRTGMYQETQYF
>-|-|TRBJ2-7|TRBV21-1
TGTGCCAGCAGCGCCCGTGACAAGCACTACGAGCAGTACTTC
CASSARDKHYEQYF